This entry lists 28 T cell receptor beta chains sequenced from one sample in a study of spatial heterogeneity in lung cancer. The time point: blood at routine non-recurrence follow-up after resection. The input material, whole RNA from tumor, nontumor lung or frozen PBMC, was sequenced unsorted. One entry per CDR3 protein results from TCRdb running MiXCR on the 5' RACE reads. The sample holds about 52,000 distinct CDR3 sequences, 6.5% to 7.5% seen once. The sample was PBMCs, taken at follow-up. These TCRs come from a female donor with early-stage non-small cell lung cancer.

This clonotype was counted at least ten times. The chain combines TRBV20-1 with TRBJ2-1; 10 nucleotides agree with TRBD2. Germline V gene data show CDR1 as DFQATT and CDR2 as SNEGSKA (reference sequence). The junction had 3 bases not matched to a gene; V was cut back by 7 bases and J by 3 bases. The CDR3 covers 13 residues. The CDR3 loop is CSGQRGGYNEQFF. In nucleotides, the CDR3 is TGCAGTGGACAGCGGGGGGGCTACAATGAGCAGTTCTTC.

Many counts were recorded for this clonotype. V gene TRBV27 combines with J gene TRBJ1-6; TRBD1 matches 7 bases. Germline trimming cut 6 bases from V and 7 bases from J; bases unmatched to any gene: 6. The CDR3 totals 14 residues. Germline CDR1 and CDR2: MNHEY and SMNVEV (reference sequence). CDR3 sequence (DNA): TGTGCCAGCAGCCTGACAGGGTTCAATTCACCCCTCCACTTT. It yields the protein CASSLTGFNSPLHF.

The sample holds many counts of this clonotype. The chain combines TRBV20-1 with TRBJ1-2, with D maybe TRBD1 (5 bases). Germline V gives CDR1 DFQATT, CDR2 SNEGSKA (reference sequence). CDR3 size: 11 residues. V was cut by 2 bases and J by 5 bases, with 6 bases left in between. CDR3 DNA sequence: TGCAGTGCTAGATGGGGGTATGGCTACACCTTC. It yields the protein CSARWGYGYTF.

This clonotype was seen repeatedly, ten times or more. This chain uses TRBV6-5 with TRBJ1-5; no reliable D call. The CDR3 loop spans 17 amino acids. Trimming shortened V by 5 bases and J by 0 bases, and 17 bases separated the two germline ends. The germline CDR1 and CDR2 sequences are MNHEY and SVGAGI. CDR3 sequence: CASSPATFEYSNQPQHF. CDR3 DNA: TGTGCCAGCAGTCCCGCTACGTTTGAGTATAGCAATCAGCCCCAGCATTTT.

This clonotype showed up just a few times. The chain is built from TRBV6-5 and TRBJ1-1, with D unresolved. V was cut by 6 bases and J by 6 bases, with 17 bases left in between. Germline V lookup: CDR1 MNHEY, CDR2 SVGAGI. The CDR3 runs 14 residues. The CDR3 region has the DNA TGTGCCAGCAGCCTTAAGGCCCGGTCCGCTGAAGCTTTCTTT. It yields the protein CASSLKARSAEAFF.

The rearrangement joins TRBV24-1 to TRBJ2-5, with 7 positions matching TRBD2. Germline CDR1 reads KGHDR; CDR2 reads SFDVKD. After removal of 3 bases from V and 1 base from J, the junction contained 4 bases not matched to a gene. The CDR3 loop spans 15 amino acids. Here the CDR3 DNA reads TGTGCCACCAGTGATCCTACTAGCGCCCAAGAGACCCAGTACTTC. Translated: CATSDPTSAQETQYF.

This clonotype was counted a few times. The gene calls are TRBV5-1 and TRBJ1-1; D unclear. CDR3 length: 14 amino acids. V was clipped by 0 bases and J by 1 base, with 7 bases between them. Germline V gives CDR1 SGHRS, CDR2 YFSETQ. CDR3: CASSLDPGNTEAFF. The CDR3, as DNA: TGCGCCAGCAGCTTGGATCCGGGGAACACTGAAGCTTTCTTT.

This clonotype has a handful of counts. The genes are TRBV7-2 and TRBJ2-1, with 7 bases lining up with TRBD2. J lost 10 bases, V lost 5 bases, and 20 bases had no gene match. The germline gives CDR1 SGHTA, CDR2 FQGNSA. The length of the CDR3 is 17 residues. CDR3 amino acids: CASSPTGGSSFWQEQFF. In nucleotides, the CDR3 is TGTGCCAGCAGCCCCACGGGGGGTAGCTCATTTTGGCAAGAGCAGTTCTTC.

The chain links TRBV3-1 to TRBJ1-3; D call uncertain. In germline, CDR1 is LGHDT, CDR2 YNNKEL (reference sequence). This CDR3 spans 15 amino acids. The germline V and J ends were trimmed by 0 bases and 8 bases, with 14 bases remaining between them. CDR3 region: CASSQEATGVHTIYF. The CDR3, as DNA: TGTGCCAGCAGCCAAGAGGCTACGGGAGTACACACCATATATTTT.

This clonotype was counted ten times or more. In nucleotides, the CDR3 is TGTGCCAGCAGCTTGGGCAACGCCAATTCACCCCTCCACTTT. The encoded protein is CASSLGNANSPLHF. This chain uses TRBV7-3 with TRBJ1-6; no definite D call. V lost 3 bases and J 7 bases, leaving 10 bases between the germline ends. CDR1 and CDR2 (germline): SGHTA, FQGTGA. The CDR3 extends over 14 amino acids.

This clonotype was counted many times. The chain combines TRBV20-1 with TRBJ2-3; D unresolved. Germline V lookup: CDR1 DFQATT, CDR2 SNEGSKA (reference sequence). The CDR3 sequence is 12 residues long. V dropped 2 bases and J dropped 0 bases, with 3 bases sitting between them. CDR3: CSARFSTDTQYF. DNA of the CDR3: TGCAGTGCTAGATTCAGCACAGATACGCAGTATTTT.

V usage is TRBV7-2 and J usage is TRBJ1-1, with D hard to call. This CDR3 comprises 11 residues. V dropped 3 bases and J dropped 7 bases, with 6 bases sitting between them. The germline CDR1 and CDR2 sequences are SGHTA and FQGNSA. CDR3 protein: CASSLVGEAFF. CDR3 in DNA: TGTGCCAGCAGCTTGGTGGGTGAAGCTTTCTTT.

The gene calls are TRBV7-2 and TRBJ1-2; D may be TRBD1 (6 bases). The length of the CDR3 is 15 residues. Trimming took off 5 bases at V and 7 bases at J, with 20 bases between the two ends. Germline CDR1 SGHTA, CDR2 FQGNSA. The CDR3 sequence: CASSPPRGGEGGYTF. In DNA, the CDR3 is TGTGCCAGCAGCCCCCCGAGGGGGGGGGAAGGTGGCTACACCTTC. Filled out from reference TRBV7-2 and TRBJ1-2, the complete variable domain reads GAGVSQSPSNKVTEKGKDVELRCDPISGHTALYWYRQSLGQGLEFLIYFQGNSAPDKSGLPSDRFSAERTGGSVSTLTIQRTQQEDSAVYLCASSPPRGGEGGYTFGSGTRLTVV.

This clonotype occurred many times. V gene TRBV7-2 combines with J gene TRBJ2-2, with D tentatively TRBD2 (6 bases). Germline V gene sequence: CDR1 SGHTA, CDR2 FQGNSA. The V and J ends lost 5 bases and 4 bases respectively, with 17 bases between them. The CDR3 is 16 residues long. CDR3 nucleotide sequence: TGTGCCAGCAGCCTCGAAGGCGGGGTAGTCACCGGGGAGCTGTTTTTT. This translates into CASSLEGGVVTGELFF.

This clonotype has ten or more counts. The chain combines TRBV7-8 with TRBJ1-5, with D possibly matching TRBD1 (6 bases). The V end was cut by 5 bases, the J end by 6 bases, with 17 bases between. The CDR3 runs 15 residues. Germline lookup yields CDR1 SGHVS and CDR2 FQNEAQ. CDR3 residues: CASSVGQQGSQPQHF. CDR3 sequence (DNA): TGTGCCAGCAGCGTTGGACAACAGGGTTCTCAGCCCCAGCATTTT.

The sample holds a few counts of this clonotype. A clone one base away is much larger, so this may be a read error. The chain carries TRBV5-1 and TRBJ2-1; TRBD1 aligns across 7 bases. Looked up from germline, CDR1 is SGHRS and CDR2 is YFSETQ. CDR3 length equals 15 residues. The CDR3 is CPSSLTGTDYNEQFF. CDR3 DNA: TGCCCCAGCAGCTTAACCGGGACAGACTACAATGAGCAGTTCTTC.

This clonotype was seen a handful of times. The gene calls are TRBV4-1 and TRBJ2-1, with unresolved D. CDR1 is MGHRA and CDR2 is YSYEKL in the germline V gene. V lost 3 bases and J lost 10, with 16 bases in between. There are 14 residues in the CDR3. CDR3 sequence: CASSQQKGFTEQFF. The DNA for the CDR3 is TGCGCCAGCAGCCAGCAGAAAGGGTTCACCGAGCAGTTCTTC.

This clonotype was detected many times. The chain employs TRBV11-2 and TRBJ2-7, with D unclear. Germline V gene data show CDR1 as SGHAT and CDR2 as FQNNGV. The CDR3 runs 13 residues. V was pared by 5 bases and J by 5 bases, with 13 bases between. The CDR3 coding sequence is TGTGCCAGCAGCCGATTGGTACTTAACGAGCAGTACTTC. It is translated as CASSRLVLNEQYF.

This clonotype has at least ten counts. This chain uses TRBV4-1 with TRBJ2-1; a possible D gene is TRBD1 (6 bases). The CDR3 is 18 residues long. Germline loops: CDR1 MGHRA, CDR2 YSYEKL. With 0 bases removed from V and 0 bases from J, the gap between germline ends came to 15 bases. CDR3 nucleotides: TGCGCCAGCAGCCAAGACGAGCTTGGGGGCCGCTCCTACAATGAGCAGTTCTTC. Protein sequence: CASSQDELGGRSYNEQFF.

There are many counts of this clonotype. The chain employs TRBV15 and TRBJ2-7; D gene ambiguous. The V gene lost 3 bases and the J gene lost 5 bases, with 8 bases spanning the gap. Germline values: CDR1 LNHNV, CDR2 YYDKDF (reference sequence). The CDR3 totals 12 residues. The CDR3 region is CATSRQADEQYF. The CDR3 DNA reads as TGTGCCACCAGCAGGCAGGCAGACGAGCAGTACTTC.

This clonotype showed up many times. This sequence joins TRBV7-2 and TRBJ1-2; 8 positions match TRBD1. V shed 5 bases and J 4 bases; nucleotides not matched to a gene: 3. This CDR3 has 13 amino acids. Germline V lookup: CDR1 SGHTA, CDR2 FQGNSA. As DNA, the CDR3 is TGTGCCAGCAGCCCCCAGGGGGCCTATGGCTACACCTTC. This gives the protein CASSPQGAYGYTF.

The rearrangement joins TRBV7-9 to TRBJ2-1; 9 bases are a match to TRBD2. Germline assignment: CDR1 SEHNR and CDR2 FQNEAQ (reference sequence). With 5 bases clipped from V and 5 bases from J, the junction kept 4 bases outside the gene matches. The CDR3 is 14 amino acids. CDR3 protein: CASSAGGWNNEQFF. The CDR3 DNA sequence: TGTGCCAGCAGCGCGGGAGGGTGGAACAATGAGCAGTTCTTC.

CDR3 amino acids: CASDGGGYQETQYF. The DNA for the CDR3 is TGTGCCAGTGACGGCGGGGGATATCAAGAGACCCAGTACTTC. V is TRBV19 and J is TRBJ2-5; 7 bases align to TRBD2. The CDR3 length is 14 residues. J gave up 2 bases and V 8 bases, and 8 bases lay outside the gene matches. Germline V gene data show CDR1 as LNHDA and CDR2 as SQIVND (reference sequence).

This clonotype was counted ten times or more. This chain connects TRBV4-3 to TRBJ1-2; the D gene is possibly TRBD1 (5 bases). Germline V lookup: CDR1 LGHNA, CDR2 YSLEER. Trimming took off 4 bases at V and 4 bases at J, with 13 bases between the two ends. This CDR3 region has 14 residues. The CDR3 sequence: CASSRSRVSYGYTF. The CDR3 nucleotides read TGCGCCAGCAGCCGGAGCAGGGTTTCCTATGGCTACACCTTC.

V usage is TRBV6-2 or TRBV6-3 and J usage is TRBJ1-5; no reliable D call. In germline, CDR1 is MNHEY, CDR2 SVGEGT. Between the trimmed V and J ends, which lost 1 base and 4 bases, there was a span of 8 bases. CDR3 length: 14 amino acids. For the CDR3, the DNA is TGTGCCAGCAGTTACTATCCAGAAAATCAGCCCCAGCATTTT. It translates to CASSYYPENQPQHF.

The chain recombines TRBV18 with TRBJ2-1, with TRBD1 identical over 8 bases. Germline V gives CDR1 KGHSH, CDR2 LQKENI. The CDR3 sequence is 15 residues long. V gave up 1 base and J gave up 6 bases; unmatched junction bases: 5. The CDR3 DNA reads TGTGCCAGCTCACCACAAGTGACAGGGGTCAATGAGCAGTTCTTC. It specifies CASSPQVTGVNEQFF.

J is TRBJ1-1 and V is TRBV20-1; 7 bases align to TRBD1. V shed 0 bases, J shed 1 base, and the junction held 5 bases outside the gene matches. The CDR3 loop spans 15 amino acids. Germline V gene data show CDR1 as DFQATT and CDR2 as SNEGSKA (reference sequence). DNA for the CDR3: TGCAGTGCTAGAGATTCAGGGGGTACGAACACTGAAGCTTTCTTT. Translation gives CSARDSGGTNTEAFF.

This clonotype was seen only a few times. The chain employs TRBV7-9 and TRBJ1-1; TRBD1 agrees at 7 bases. The CDR3 runs 14 residues. Germline V gene data show CDR1 as SEHNR and CDR2 as FQNEAQ (reference sequence). The trim removed 3 bases at V and 3 bases at J, leaving 4 bases unmatched. The CDR3 loop reads CASSFRQGDTEAFF. As DNA, the CDR3 is TGTGCCAGCAGCTTTAGACAGGGAGACACTGAAGCTTTCTTT.